The 22 T cell receptor beta chains presented below share a single source sample, sequenced in a study of T cell responses to AZD1222 COVID-19 vaccine. Some clones are missing from TCRdb's copy, which holds only in-frame ones; the method was immunoSEQ multiplex PCR. The table has 200,000 or so clones, around 93% seen once. The starting material was peripheral blood, obtained 28 days after the second AZD1222 dose. The receptors were sampled from an adult who received the AZD1222 COVID-19 vaccine.

V gene TRBV11-2 combines with J gene TRBJ2-7, with D perhaps matching TRBD1 (6 bases). The CDR3 extends over 14 amino acids. Germline V gene lookup returns CDR1 SGHAT and CDR2 FQNNGV. V dropped 1 base and J dropped 2 bases, with 9 bases sitting between them. The CDR3 coding sequence is TGTGCCAGCAGCTTAGCAGGGGCGGCCTACGAGCAGTACTTC. This encodes CASSLAGAAYEQYF.

The rearrangement joins TRBV9 to TRBJ2-1, with 9 nucleotides matching TRBD1. The V and J ends lost 7 bases and 1 base, in that order; junction bases with no gene match: 6. The CDR3 sequence is 15 residues long. The germline gives CDR1 SGDLS, CDR2 YYNGEE. CDR3 region: CASHTGQGSYNEQFF. The CDR3 bases are TGTGCCAGCCATACCGGACAGGGGTCCTACAATGAGCAGTTCTTC.

The gene calls are TRBV6-5 and TRBJ1-4, with 8 bases aligning to TRBD1. CDR1 is MNHEY, CDR2 SVGAGI, per germline. The CDR3 is 13 amino acids. V trimming: 8 bases; J trimming: 5 bases; junction bases outside the gene matches: 4. CDR3 DNA sequence: TGTGCCAGCTTACGGACAGGGAATGAAAAACTGTTTTTT. Amino acid sequence: CASLRTGNEKLFF.

The chain carries TRBV20-1 and TRBJ1-2; a weak D match, TRBD1 (5 bases). Per germline, CDR1 DFQATT and CDR2 SNEGSKA (reference sequence). The CDR3 extends over 12 amino acids. The V end was cut by 3 bases, the J end by 8 bases, with 13 bases between. The CDR3 loop is CSASRGSQGYTF. The CDR3, as DNA: TGCAGTGCTAGTAGGGGATCCCAAGGCTACACCTTC.

This clone was found a few times. The V and J genes are TRBV5-1 and TRBJ2-7; the match to TRBD1 covers 10 bases. Per germline, CDR1 SGHRS and CDR2 YFSETQ. V was clipped by 4 bases and J by 1 base; unmatched bases: 5. The length of the CDR3 is 15 residues. The CDR3 protein is CASSARQGASYEQYF. The CDR3 DNA is TGCGCCAGCAGCGCACGACAGGGGGCTTCCTACGAGCAGTACTTC.

The rearrangement uses TRBV7-2 and TRBJ2-1; D gene unclear. The V end lost 2 bases, the J end lost 10 bases, and 12 bases lay between the germline ends. The CDR3 extends over 13 amino acids. Germline-derived CDR1 and CDR2 are SGHTA and FQGNSA. As DNA, the CDR3 is TGTGCCAGCAGCTTAAGTAGGGAAAAGGAGCAGTTCTTC. Its protein product is CASSLSREKEQFF.

The chain employs TRBV12-3 or TRBV12-4 and TRBJ1-4; TRBD1 might be the D (5 bases). V was shortened by 3 bases and J by 7 bases, with 9 bases between the two germline ends. The CDR3 runs 13 residues. The CDR3 here is CASSFQGGEKLFF. The CDR3 DNA is TGTGCCAGCAGTTTTCAGGGAGGTGAAAAACTGTTTTTT.

A few counts support this clone. The chain couples TRBV6-1 to TRBJ2-1, with unresolved D. V shed 2 bases and J shed 8 bases, with 13 bases lying between them. Germline CDR1 is MNHNS and CDR2 is SASEGT. The length of the CDR3 is 14 residues. The CDR3 loop is CASSERALHYEQFF. CDR3 coding DNA: TGTGCCAGCAGTGAAAGGGCACTACATTATGAGCAGTTCTTC.

The V and J genes are TRBV4-1 and TRBJ1-2, with 8 bases lining up with TRBD1. J lost 6 bases, V lost 4 bases, and 10 bases had no gene match. The CDR3 totals 15 residues. Germline V CDR1 and CDR2: MGHRA, YSYEKL. CDR3 in amino acids: CASSPGQGMVDGYTF. The CDR3 DNA sequence: TGCGCCAGCAGCCCAGGACAGGGAATGGTGGATGGCTACACCTTC.

This clone has only one observation. The rearrangement links TRBV5-1 to TRBJ1-1; TRBD1 matches at 10 bases. The V gene's germline CDR1 is SGHRS and CDR2 YFSETQ. The CDR3 has 13 residues. J was trimmed by 3 bases and V by 6 bases; bases with no gene match: 2. The CDR3 sequence: CASKGQGDTEAFF. CDR3 sequence (DNA): TGCGCCAGCAAAGGACAGGGGGACACTGAAGCTTTCTTT.

The rearrangement links TRBV6-1 to TRBJ2-7; TRBD2 aligns across 10 bases. The junction had 7 bases not matched to a gene; V was cut back by 5 bases and J by 3 bases. From germline, CDR1 is MNHNS and CDR2 SASEGT. This CDR3 is built from 15 residues. This CDR3 reads CASSSTTSGFYEQYF. CDR3 in DNA: TGTGCCAGCAGTTCGACGACTAGCGGGTTCTACGAGCAGTACTTC.

The gene calls are TRBV13 and TRBJ2-7; TRBD1 matches at 7 bases. CDR3 length equals 15 residues. V was pared by 4 bases and J by 0 bases, with 6 bases of the junction left unmatched. Germline CDR1 reads PRHDT; CDR2 reads FYEKMQ (reference sequence). CDR3 amino acids: CASSSLGGYSYEQYF. DNA of the CDR3: TGTGCCAGCAGCTCACTAGGGGGCTACTCCTACGAGCAGTACTTC.

The chain couples TRBV18 to TRBJ1-5, with 9 bases that match TRBD1. This CDR3 contains 16 residues. V trimming: 3 bases; J trimming: 7 bases; junction bases outside the gene matches: 10. The germline V gene encodes CDR1 KGHSH and CDR2 LQKENI. Written as DNA, the CDR3 is TGTGCCAGCTCACCGGGAAACAGGGGGCTCAACCAGCCCCAGCATTTT. Protein: CASSPGNRGLNQPQHF.

V and J are TRBV2 and TRBJ1-5, with D possibly being TRBD1 (6 bases). In germline, CDR1 is SNHLY, CDR2 FYNNEI. The CDR3 has 12 residues. V dropped 6 bases and J dropped 4 bases, with 7 bases sitting between them. CDR3 region: CASRDRNQPQHF. DNA of the CDR3: TGTGCCAGCAGGGACAGAAATCAGCCCCAGCATTTT. Combining the CDR3 with reference TRBV2 and TRBJ1-5 gives the whole variable domain EPEVTQTPSHQVTQMGQEVILRCVPISNHLYFYWYRQILGQKVEFLVSFYNNEISEKSEIFDDQFSVERPDGSNFTLKIRSTKLEDSAMYFCASRDRNQPQHFGDGTRLSIL.

This chain connects TRBV19 to TRBJ2-7; a weak D match, TRBD2 (5 bases). CDR3 length equals 14 residues. From germline, CDR1 is LNHDA and CDR2 SQIVND (reference sequence). V was trimmed by 1 base and J by 5 bases, leaving 12 bases between them. CDR3 sequence (DNA): TGTGCCAGTAGTATAGTTGGGAGATCCGACGAGCAGTACTTC. Its protein is CASSIVGRSDEQYF.

This clone was observed once. The J gene is TRBJ2-3, the V gene TRBV6-2 or TRBV6-3; the D gene could be TRBD1 or TRBD2 (5 bases each). The germline V gene encodes CDR1 MNHEY and CDR2 SVGEGT. The CDR3 is made up of 15 amino acids. Trimming stripped 1 base from V and 2 bases from J, with 10 bases between. The CDR3 DNA reads TGTGCCAGCAGTTACTTCTCCGGGGCCACAGATACGCAGTATTTT. Its protein is CASSYFSGATDTQYF.

The chain carries TRBV4-1 and TRBJ1-1, with a weak D call TRBD1 (5 bases). The CDR3 runs to 14 residues. Trimming removed 5 bases from V and 3 bases from J, with 13 bases in between. Germline V lookup: CDR1 MGHRA, CDR2 YSYEKL. The DNA of the CDR3 is TGCGCCAGCAGCACTCCCCGAGGGGACACTGAAGCTTTCTTT. It specifies CASSTPRGDTEAFF.

CDR3 DNA: TGTGCCAGCAATCCCGGTGGGGAGGCTTACACTGAAGCTTTCTTT. It specifies CASNPGGEAYTEAFF. V and J are TRBV6-5 and TRBJ1-1; the D is unclear. Trimming took off 7 bases at V and 3 bases at J, with 18 bases between the two ends. The germline V gene encodes CDR1 MNHEY and CDR2 SVGAGI. CDR3 length: 15 amino acids.

The table lists this clone with a count of one. This rearrangement joins TRBV11-1 to TRBJ1-2, with 10 bases matching TRBD1. V lost 5 bases to trimming and J lost 6 bases; unmatched junction nucleotides: 9. Germline V gives CDR1 SGHAT, CDR2 FQDESV (reference sequence). The CDR3 extends over 15 amino acids. CDR3 residues: CASSTWDRGRDGYTF. In DNA, the CDR3 is TGTGCCAGCAGCACCTGGGACAGGGGACGGGATGGCTACACCTTC.

DNA of the CDR3: TGTGCCAGCAGCGCCGGGACAGGGACCGTAGAGACCCAGTACTTC. Protein: CASSAGTGTVETQYF. The J gene is TRBJ2-5, the V gene TRBV9; 9 bases are shared with TRBD1. Germline CDR1 SGDLS, CDR2 YYNGEE. The CDR3 spans 15 residues. Germline trimming cut 3 bases from V and 4 bases from J; bases unmatched to any gene: 7.

The J gene is TRBJ2-1, the V gene TRBV7-3; TRBD1 is a possible D gene (6 bases). Germline V gives CDR1 SGHTA, CDR2 FQGTGA. This CDR3 has 16 residues. The V end was cut by 7 bases, the J end by 1 base, with 17 bases between. The CDR3: CASTMSARGSYNEQFF. CDR3 nucleotides: TGTGCCAGCACCATGTCGGCCAGGGGATCCTACAATGAGCAGTTCTTC.

On this clone: The identical CDR3 is also encoded by other nucleotide sequences in the sample. The chain employs TRBV2 and TRBJ1-2; 10 bases agree with TRBD1. Germline-derived CDR1 and CDR2 are SNHLY and FYNNEI. The CDR3 runs 13 residues. Trimming at V came to 5 bases and at J to 6 bases, leaving 3 bases not matched to a gene. CDR3: CASSFGQGDGYTF. DNA for the CDR3: TGTGCCAGCAGTTTCGGACAGGGGGATGGCTACACCTTC.